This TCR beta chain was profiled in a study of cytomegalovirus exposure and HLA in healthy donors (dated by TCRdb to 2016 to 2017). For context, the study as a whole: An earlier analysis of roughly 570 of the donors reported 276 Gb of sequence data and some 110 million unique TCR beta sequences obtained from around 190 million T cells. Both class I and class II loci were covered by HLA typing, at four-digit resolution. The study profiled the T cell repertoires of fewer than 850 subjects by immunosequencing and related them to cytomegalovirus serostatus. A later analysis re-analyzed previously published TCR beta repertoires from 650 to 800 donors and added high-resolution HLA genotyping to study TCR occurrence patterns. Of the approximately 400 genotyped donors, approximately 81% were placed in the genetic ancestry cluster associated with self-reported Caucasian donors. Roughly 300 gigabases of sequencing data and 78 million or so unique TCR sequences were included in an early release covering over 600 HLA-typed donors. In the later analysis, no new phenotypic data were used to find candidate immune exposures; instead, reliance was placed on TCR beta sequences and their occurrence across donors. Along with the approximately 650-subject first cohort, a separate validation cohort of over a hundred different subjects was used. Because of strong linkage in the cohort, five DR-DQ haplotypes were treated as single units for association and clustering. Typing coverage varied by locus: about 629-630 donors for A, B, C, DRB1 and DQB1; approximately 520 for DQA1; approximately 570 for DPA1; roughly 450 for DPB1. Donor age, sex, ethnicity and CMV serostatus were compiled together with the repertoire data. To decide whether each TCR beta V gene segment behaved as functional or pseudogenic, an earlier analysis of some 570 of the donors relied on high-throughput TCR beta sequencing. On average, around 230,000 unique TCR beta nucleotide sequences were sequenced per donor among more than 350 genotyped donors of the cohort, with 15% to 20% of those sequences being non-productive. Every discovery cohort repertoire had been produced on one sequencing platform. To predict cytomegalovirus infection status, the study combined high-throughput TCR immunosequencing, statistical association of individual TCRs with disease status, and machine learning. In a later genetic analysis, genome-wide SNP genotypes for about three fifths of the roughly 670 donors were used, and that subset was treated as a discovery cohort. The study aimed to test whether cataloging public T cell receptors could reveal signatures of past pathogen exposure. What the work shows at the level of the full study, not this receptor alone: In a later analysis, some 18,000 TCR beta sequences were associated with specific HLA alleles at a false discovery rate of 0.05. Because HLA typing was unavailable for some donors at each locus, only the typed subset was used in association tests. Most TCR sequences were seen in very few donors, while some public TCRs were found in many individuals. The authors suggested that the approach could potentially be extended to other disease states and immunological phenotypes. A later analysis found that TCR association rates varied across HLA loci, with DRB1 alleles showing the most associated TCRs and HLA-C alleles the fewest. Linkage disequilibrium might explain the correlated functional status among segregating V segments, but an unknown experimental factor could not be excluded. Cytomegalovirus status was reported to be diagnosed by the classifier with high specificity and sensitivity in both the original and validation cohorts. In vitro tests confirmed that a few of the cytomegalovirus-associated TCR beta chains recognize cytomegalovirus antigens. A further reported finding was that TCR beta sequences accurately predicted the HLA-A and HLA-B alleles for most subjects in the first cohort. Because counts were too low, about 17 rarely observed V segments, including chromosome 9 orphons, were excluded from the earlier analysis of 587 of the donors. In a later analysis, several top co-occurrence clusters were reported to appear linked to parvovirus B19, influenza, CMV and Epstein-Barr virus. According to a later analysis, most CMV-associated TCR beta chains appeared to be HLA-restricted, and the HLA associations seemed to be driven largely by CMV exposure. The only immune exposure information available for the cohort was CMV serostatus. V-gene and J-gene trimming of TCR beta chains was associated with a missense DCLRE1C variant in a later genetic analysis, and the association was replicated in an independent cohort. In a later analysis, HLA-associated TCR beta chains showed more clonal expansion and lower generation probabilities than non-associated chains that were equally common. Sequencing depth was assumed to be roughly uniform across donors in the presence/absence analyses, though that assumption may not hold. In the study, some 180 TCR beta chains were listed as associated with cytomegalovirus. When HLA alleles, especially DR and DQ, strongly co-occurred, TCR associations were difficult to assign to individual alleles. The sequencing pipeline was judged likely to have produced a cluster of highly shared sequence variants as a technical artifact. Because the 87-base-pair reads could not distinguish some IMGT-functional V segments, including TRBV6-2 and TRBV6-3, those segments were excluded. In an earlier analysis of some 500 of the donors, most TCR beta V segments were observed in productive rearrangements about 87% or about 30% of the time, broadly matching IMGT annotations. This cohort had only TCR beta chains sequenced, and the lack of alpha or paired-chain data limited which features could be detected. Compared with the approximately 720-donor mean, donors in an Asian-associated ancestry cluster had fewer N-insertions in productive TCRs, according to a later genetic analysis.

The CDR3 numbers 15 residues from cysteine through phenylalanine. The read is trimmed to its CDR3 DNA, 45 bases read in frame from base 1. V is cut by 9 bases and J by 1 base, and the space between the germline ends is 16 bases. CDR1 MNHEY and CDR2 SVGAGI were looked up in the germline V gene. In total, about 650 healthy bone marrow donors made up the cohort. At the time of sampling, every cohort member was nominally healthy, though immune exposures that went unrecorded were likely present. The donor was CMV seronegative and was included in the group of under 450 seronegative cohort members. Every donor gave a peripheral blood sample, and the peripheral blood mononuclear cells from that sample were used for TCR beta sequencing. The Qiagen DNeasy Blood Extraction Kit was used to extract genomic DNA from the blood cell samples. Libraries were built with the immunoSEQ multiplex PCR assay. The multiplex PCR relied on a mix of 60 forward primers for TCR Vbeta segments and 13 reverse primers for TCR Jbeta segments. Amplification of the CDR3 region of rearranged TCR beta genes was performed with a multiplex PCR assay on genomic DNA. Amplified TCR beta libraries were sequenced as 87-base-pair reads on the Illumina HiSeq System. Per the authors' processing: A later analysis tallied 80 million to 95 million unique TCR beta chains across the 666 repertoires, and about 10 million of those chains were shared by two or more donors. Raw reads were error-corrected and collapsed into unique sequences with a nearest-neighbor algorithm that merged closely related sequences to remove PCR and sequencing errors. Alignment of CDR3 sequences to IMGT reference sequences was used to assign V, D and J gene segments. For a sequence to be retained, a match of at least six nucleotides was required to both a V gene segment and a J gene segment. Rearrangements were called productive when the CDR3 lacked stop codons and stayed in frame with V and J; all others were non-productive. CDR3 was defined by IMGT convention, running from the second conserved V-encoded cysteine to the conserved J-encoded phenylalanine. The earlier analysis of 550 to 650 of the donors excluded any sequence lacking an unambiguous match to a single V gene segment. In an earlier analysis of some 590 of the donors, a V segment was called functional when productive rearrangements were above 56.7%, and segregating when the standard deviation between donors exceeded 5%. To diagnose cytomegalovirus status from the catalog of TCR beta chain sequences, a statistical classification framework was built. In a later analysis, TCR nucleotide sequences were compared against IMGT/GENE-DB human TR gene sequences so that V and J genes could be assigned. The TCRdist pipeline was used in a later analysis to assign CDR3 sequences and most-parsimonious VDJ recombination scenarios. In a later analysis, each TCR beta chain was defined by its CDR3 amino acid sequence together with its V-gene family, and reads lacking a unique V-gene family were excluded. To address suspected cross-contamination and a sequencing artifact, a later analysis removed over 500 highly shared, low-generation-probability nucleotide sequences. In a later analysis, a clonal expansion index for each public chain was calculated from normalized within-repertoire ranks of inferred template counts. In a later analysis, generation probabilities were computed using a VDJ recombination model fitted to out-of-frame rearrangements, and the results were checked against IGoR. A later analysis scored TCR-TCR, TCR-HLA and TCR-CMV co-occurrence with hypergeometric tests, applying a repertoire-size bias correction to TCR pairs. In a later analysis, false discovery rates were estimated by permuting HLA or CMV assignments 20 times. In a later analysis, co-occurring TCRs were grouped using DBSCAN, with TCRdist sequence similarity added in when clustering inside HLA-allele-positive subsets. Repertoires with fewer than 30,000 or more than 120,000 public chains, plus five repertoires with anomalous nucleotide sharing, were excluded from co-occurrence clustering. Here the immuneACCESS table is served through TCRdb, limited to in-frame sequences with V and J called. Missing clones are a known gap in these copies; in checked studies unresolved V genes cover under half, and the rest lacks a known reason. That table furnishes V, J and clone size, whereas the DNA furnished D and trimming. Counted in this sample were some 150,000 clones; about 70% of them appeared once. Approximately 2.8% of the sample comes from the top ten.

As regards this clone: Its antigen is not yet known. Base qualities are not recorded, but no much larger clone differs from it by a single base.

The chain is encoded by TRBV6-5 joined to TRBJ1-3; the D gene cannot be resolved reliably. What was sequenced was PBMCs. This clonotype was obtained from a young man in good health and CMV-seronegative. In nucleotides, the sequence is TGTGCCAGTCGCGACTTTCGGATGTCTGGAAACACCATATATTTT. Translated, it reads CASRDFRMSGNTIYF.